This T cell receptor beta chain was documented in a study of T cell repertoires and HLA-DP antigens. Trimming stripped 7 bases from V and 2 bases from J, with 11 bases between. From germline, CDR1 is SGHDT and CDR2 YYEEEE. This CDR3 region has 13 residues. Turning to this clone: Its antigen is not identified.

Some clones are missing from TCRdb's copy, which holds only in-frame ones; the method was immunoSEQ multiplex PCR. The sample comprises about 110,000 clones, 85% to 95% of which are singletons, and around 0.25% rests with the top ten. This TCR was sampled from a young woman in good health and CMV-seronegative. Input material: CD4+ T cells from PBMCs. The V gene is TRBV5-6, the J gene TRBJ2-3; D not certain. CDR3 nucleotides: TGTGCCAGCCGGCCTGCCGACACAGATACGCAGTATTTT. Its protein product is CASRPADTDTQYF.